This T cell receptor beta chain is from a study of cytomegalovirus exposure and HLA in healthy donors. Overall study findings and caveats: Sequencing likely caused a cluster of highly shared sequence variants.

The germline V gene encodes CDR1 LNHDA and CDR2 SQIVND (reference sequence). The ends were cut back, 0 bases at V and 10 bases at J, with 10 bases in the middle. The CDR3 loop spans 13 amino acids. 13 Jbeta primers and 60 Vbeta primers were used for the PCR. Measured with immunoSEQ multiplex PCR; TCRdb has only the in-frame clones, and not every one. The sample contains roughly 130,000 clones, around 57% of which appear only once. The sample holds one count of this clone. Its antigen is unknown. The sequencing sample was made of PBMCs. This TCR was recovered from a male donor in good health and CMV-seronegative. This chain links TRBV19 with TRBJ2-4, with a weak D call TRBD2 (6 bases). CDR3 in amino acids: CASSIDLRGIQYF. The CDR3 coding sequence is TGTGCCAGTAGTATAGATTTACGGGGGATTCAGTACTTC.